In this sample, the clone carrying this T cell receptor beta chain turned up many times. As yet, its antigen is unknown. This entry is derived from a study of blood T cells in healthy people across ages. The study's findings and limits: Whereas aged donors had fewer naive CD4+ cells, long-lived donors had more of them and higher diversity.

Alongside a J-beta primer mix, a sample-barcoded 5' primer served in a second PCR lasting about 7 to 11 cycles. The study obtained at least 2.5 million CDR3-containing paired-end reads from every sample. MiXCR was run by TCRdb on the 5' RACE reads, yielding one entry per CDR3 protein. This table holds around 1,700,000 distinct CDR3 sequences, under 30% found once. The total RNA that was extracted per sample amounted to at least 6 micrograms. V gave up 3 bases and J gave up 7 bases, with 12 bases separating them. Germline V lookup: CDR1 LGHNA, CDR2 YSLEER. This CDR3 has 13 amino acids. Specimen: blood. The V call is TRBV4-3, the J call TRBJ2-5, with D uncertain. The sequence was collected from a woman aged 25 to 45 in good health. As DNA, the CDR3 is TGCGCCAGCAGCCAGGAGAGGTCTGGGACCCAGTACTTC. This sequence encodes CASSQERSGTQYF.